This T cell receptor (beta chain) stems from a study of cytomegalovirus exposure and HLA in healthy donors. Researchers ran the PCR with 60 Vbeta and 13 Jbeta primers. Only in-frame clones appear in the TCRdb table, and some are missing; sequencing was by immunoSEQ multiplex PCR. Counted here are more than 100,000 clones, roughly three quarters occurring once; the ten biggest clones make up about 1.5%. The CDR3 totals 16 residues. In germline, CDR1 is SGDLS, CDR2 YYNGEE. After removal of 1 base from V and 3 bases from J, the junction contained 7 bases not matched to a gene. The chain combines TRBV9 with TRBJ2-7; 10 bases are a match to TRBD2. The sequencing input was PBMCs. The clonotype was recovered from a woman in her forties in good health and CMV-seronegative. DNA for the CDR3: TGTGCCAGCAGCGTAAATGTGGGACTAGCGAGCTACGAGCAGTACTTC. Translated: CASSVNVGLASYEQYF.